These T cell receptor beta chains were read from a single sample in a study of shared clonotypes between healthy human individuals. Profiling relied on immunoSEQ multiplex PCR, and the TCRdb table lists in-frame clones only, not all of them. The sample lists over 2,000,000 clones, about 93% occurring once. The specimen was naive CD8+ T cells from PBMCs. The receptors were sampled from a man younger than 35 in good health. Some clones in this sample may be carry-over from other donors' samples. The CDR3 runs from the conserved cysteine through the conserved F or W. The order of the fields is clone size, D gene, V gene, J gene, CDR3 DNA, CDR3 protein. A D gene is named only where the DNA matches it firmly. Expanded clones are given a class, and other clones once, few, many or no size at all.

clone_size: .
d_call: TRBD1
v_call: TRBV5-1
j_call: TRBJ1-3
cdr3_nt: TGCGCCAGCAGCTCAGATGGACAGGGCGCTGGAAACACCATATATTTT
cdr3_aa: CASSSDGQGAGNTIYF

clone_size: .
d_call: TRBD2
v_call: TRBV5-1
j_call: TRBJ2-4
cdr3_nt: TGCGCCAGCAGCTTACCTAGCGGGAGGGCCCGAACGAGGTCGGCCAAAAACATTCAGTACTTC
cdr3_aa: CASSLPSGRARTRSAKNIQYF

clone_size: .
d_call: .
v_call: TRBV10-3
j_call: TRBJ1-2
cdr3_nt: TGTGCCATCAGTGAGGGCCCGTATGGCTACACCTTC
cdr3_aa: CAISEGPYGYTF

clone_size: .
d_call: TRBD1
v_call: TRBV10-3
j_call: TRBJ2-6
cdr3_nt: TGTGCCACGTGGGACAGTTCCCCGGGTGGGGCCAACGTCCTGACTTTC
cdr3_aa: CATWDSSPGGANVLTF

clone_size: once
d_call: TRBD1
v_call: TRBV28
j_call: TRBJ2-7
cdr3_nt: TGTGCCAGCAGTCCCGGGACAGGGGGGGACGAGCAGTACTTC
cdr3_aa: CASSPGTGGDEQYF

clone_size: .
d_call: TRBD2
v_call: TRBV7-8
j_call: TRBJ2-3
cdr3_nt: TGTGCCAGCAGCTCCAGGTTCGCTAGCGGGTTAACAGATACGCAGTATTTT
cdr3_aa: CASSSRFASGLTDTQYF

clone_size: .
d_call: .
v_call: TRBV6-6
j_call: TRBJ2-7
cdr3_nt: TGTGCCAGCGGGCAGAGCTCCTACGAGCAGTACTTC
cdr3_aa: CASGQSSYEQYF

clone_size: once
d_call: .
v_call: TRBV18
j_call: TRBJ2-4
cdr3_nt: TGTGCCAGCTCACCACCCCAGCTAGCCAAAAACATTCAGTACTTC
cdr3_aa: CASSPPQLAKNIQYF

clone_size: .
d_call: .
v_call: TRBV7-9
j_call: TRBJ1-5
cdr3_nt: TGTGCCAGCAGCTACCCCGGGGAGAATCAGCCCCAGCATTTT
cdr3_aa: CASSYPGENQPQHF

clone_size: .
d_call: .
v_call: TRBV28
j_call: TRBJ1-3
cdr3_nt: TGTGCCAGCAGTCTCGGGAGCTCTGGAAACACCATATATTTT
cdr3_aa: CASSLGSSGNTIYF

clone_size: .
d_call: .
v_call: TRBV15
j_call: TRBJ1-2
cdr3_nt: TGTGCCACCAGGGACTCGTATGGCTACACCTTC
cdr3_aa: CATRDSYGYTF

clone_size: once
d_call: TRBD1
v_call: TRBV6-1
j_call: TRBJ2-7
cdr3_nt: TGTGCCAGCAAAGGGACAGGGGGCTCCTACGAGCAGTACTTC
cdr3_aa: CASKGTGGSYEQYF

clone_size: .
d_call: TRBD1
v_call: TRBV10-3
j_call: TRBJ1-2
cdr3_nt: TGTGCCATCAGTGAGTCAGGGACAGTTCTCAGCTATGGCTACACCTTC
cdr3_aa: CAISESGTVLSYGYTF

clone_size: .
d_call: TRBD1
v_call: TRBV15
j_call: TRBJ1-5
cdr3_nt: TGTGCCACCAGCGTCCGGGACAGCGGACACAATCAGCCCCAGCATTTT
cdr3_aa: CATSVRDSGHNQPQHF

clone_size: once
d_call: TRBD2
v_call: TRBV5-4
j_call: TRBJ2-2
cdr3_nt: TGTGCCAGCAGCTTCAGCGGGGCGAACACCGGGGAGCTGTTTTTT
cdr3_aa: CASSFSGANTGELFF

clone_size: .
d_call: .
v_call: TRBV7-3
j_call: TRBJ1-5
cdr3_nt: TGTGCCAGCAGTTTGGACGGCGGGGGCAATCAGCCCCAGCATTTT
cdr3_aa: CASSLDGGGNQPQHF

clone_size: .
d_call: .
v_call: TRBV10-2
j_call: TRBJ2-1
cdr3_nt: TGCGCCAGCAGTGACCTTACCCGCTATGAGCAGTTCTTC
cdr3_aa: CASSDLTRYEQFF

clone_size: .
d_call: TRBD1
v_call: TRBV15
j_call: TRBJ1-5
cdr3_nt: TGTGCCACCAGCAGAGACAGGGGGCAGAGACAGCCCCAGCATTTT
cdr3_aa: CATSRDRGQRQPQHF